This is a list of T cell receptor beta chains from one sample in a study of metastatic and nonmetastatic thyroid tumors. TCRdb used MiXCR to call clones anew from the PCR reads. The sample shows fewer than 40,000 clones, approximately 17% of them seen only once. The sample was tumor tissue. The receptors come from a female donor with papillary thyroid cancer or a benign thyroid nodule (not recorded which). Some clones in this sample may be carry-over from other donors' samples. Each CDR3 is given with its conserved first and last residue. The D gene is left open where the match is weak. A row's size may be missing; if present it is once, few, many or a size class.

TRBJ2-7 | many | TRBV12-3/TRBV12-4 | - | CASSFQGSSYEQYF | TGTGCCAGCAGTTTTCAGGGCTCCTCCTACGAGCAGTACTTC
TRBJ2-1 | many | TRBV15 | TRBD1 | CATSKARDRNSEQFF | TGTGCCACCAGCAAGGCCCGGGACAGAAACAGTGAGCAGTTCTTC
TRBJ2-7 | few | TRBV19 | - | CASSMGPFYEQYF | TGTGCCAGTAGTATGGGTCCGTTCTACGAGCAGTACTTC
TRBJ2-3 | - | TRBV30 | - | CAWTQENTDTQYF | TGTGCCTGGACACAGGAAAACACAGATACGCAGTATTTT
TRBJ1-1 | many | TRBV18 | TRBD1 | CASSYGTGQVRGTEAFF | TGTGCCAGCTCATATGGGACAGGGCAAGTGCGTGGCACTGAAGCTTTCTTT
TRBJ1-1 | many | TRBV19 | - | CASTSPGRWIEAFF | TGTGCCAGTACCTCACCTGGGCGGTGGATCGAAGCTTTCTTT
TRBJ1-2 | medium-sized | TRBV28 | - | CASSVPAKGYGYTF | TGTGCCAGCAGTGTGCCCGCCAAAGGCTATGGCTACACCTTC
TRBJ1-1 | - | TRBV5-8 | - | CASIRRGANTEAFF | TGTGCCAGCATACGGCGGGGGGCTAACACTGAAGCTTTCTTT
TRBJ2-2 | - | TRBV6-1 | - | CASRPDLSTGELFF | TGTGCCAGCAGACCCGACTTAAGCACCGGGGAGCTGTTTTTT
TRBJ2-7 | - | TRBV14 | - | CASSHSGNEQYF | TGTGCCAGCAGCCACTCTGGGAACGAGCAGTACTTC
TRBJ2-5 | many | TRBV4-1 | TRBD1 | CASSQGQGQYF | TGCGCCAGCAGCCAAGGACAGGGCCAGTACTTC